This T cell receptor (beta chain) was profiled in a study of beta chain features in type 1 diabetes (dated by TCRdb to the late 2010s). In the study overall: Patients and healthy donors did not differ in mean age, gender distribution, total cell number or subset yield. A total of around 110,000,000 sorted cells were examined across all samples, and RNA yield correlated strongly with the number of cells per subset. In the study, recently diagnosed type 1 diabetes patients and matched healthy donors were compared on the TCRB repertoires of their sorted circulating CD4+ T cell subsets. Naive and central memory subsets were obtained from all 30 or so donors, but regulatory and stem cell-like memory subsets were isolated from only 8 patients and roughly eight healthy donors. What the research found in general, with its limitations: Patients with type 1 diabetes made fewer insertions and deleted more nucleotides at VDJ recombination sites, implying thymic rearrangement abnormalities. Because small numbers of individuals were included in the HLA sub-analyses, any influence of HLA type on TCRB rearrangement was left unresolved. Naive, central memory and regulatory TCRB repertoires appeared more similar among patients than among healthy donors. Shorter templates might be favored by PCR, yet because patient and control samples were amplified and corrected together, any such skew would affect both groups equally. A moderate but significant shortening of TCRB CDR3 length was observed in type 1 diabetes patients in all four CD4+ subsets. Because cDNA was sequenced instead of genomic DNA, activated cells with high expression could be over-represented, although the groups did not differ in activation or CD3 levels.

The germline V end is reduced by 2 bases and the J end by 2 bases; junction bases left unmatched: 5. CDR3 length: 15 amino acids, cysteine to phenylalanine. Only the CDR3 region is kept as DNA, spanning 45 bases read in frame from base 1. CDR1 is given as GTSNPN and CDR2 as SVGIG, both from the germline V gene (reference sequence). A single peripheral blood draw of roughly 0.11 L on average was collected from each donor into heparinised tubes. A BD FACSAria II was used to sort naive, central memory, regulatory and stem cell-like memory CD4+ T cells with a panel that included CD45RO, CCR7, CD25, CD127, CD95 and CD27. A purity above 95% was achieved for all sorted populations. PBMCs were isolated right away by Lymphoprep density gradient centrifugation and were stained directly, without culture. So that batch effects would be minimized, each experiment stained and sorted samples in pairs, pairing one healthy donor with one patient.

The entire amount of isolated RNA was reverse transcribed using the High Capacity cDNA Reverse Transcription Kit, so the sequenced TCRB transcripts were expressed ones. Deep immunoSEQ sequencing was performed on naive, central memory and regulatory T cell samples, with an average of roughly 3.3 million total reads per sample. After sorted cells were lysed in RLT buffer, RNA was extracted with DNase-treated RNeasy Micro or Mini kits, with the choice depending on cell number. To prevent cross-contamination, every cell subset was processed on its own, while patient and healthy donor samples were processed together. Using the immunoSEQ multiplex PCR, TCRB sequences were amplified from cDNA into 87-bp fragments spanning the CDR3 region. Sequencing of the amplicons was done on the Illumina HiSeq platform. Concerning the study's data processing: PCR bias was corrected computationally using synthetic template baselines, and reads within Hamming distance 2 were collapsed, with unmergeable singletons discarded. Reads were aligned to IMGT to assign V, D and J genes, CDR3 length, and insertions or deletions at six rearrangement sites. Within each subset, clonotype counts were normalized to the number of sorted cells before true diversity and Gini coefficients were calculated with the tcR R package. The overlap coefficient, calculated on TCRB nucleotide sequences, was used to measure repertoire sharing. Out-of-frame TCRB sequences from naive cells were analyzed as a proxy for the pre-selection repertoire. TCRdb holds this immuneACCESS table with in-frame rearrangements only. Some clones are missing; in checked studies, unresolved V genes explain under half, and the rest has no known cause. V, J and clone size reflect that table, while D and trimming were determined from the DNA. The sample table contains a few hundred thousand clones; only one count was recorded for 20% to 25% of them. Of the sample, approximately 0.011% is held by the ten largest clones.

In this sample, this clone turned up a few times. Its antigen target is currently unknown. No much larger clone is present one base from it, and per-base qualities are unavailable. The rearrangement combines TRBV30 with TRBJ2-2, with 7 middle bases fitting TRBD2. The sequence was collected from a woman in her thirties with type 1 diabetes. Sample: naive CD4+ T cells from blood. This sample's cell subset or site label indicates: true naive CD4+ T cells. Here the CDR3 is given as CAWSLTSANTGELFF. The DNA sequence is given as TGTGCCTGGAGTCTTACTAGCGCTAACACCGGGGAGCTGTTTTTT.